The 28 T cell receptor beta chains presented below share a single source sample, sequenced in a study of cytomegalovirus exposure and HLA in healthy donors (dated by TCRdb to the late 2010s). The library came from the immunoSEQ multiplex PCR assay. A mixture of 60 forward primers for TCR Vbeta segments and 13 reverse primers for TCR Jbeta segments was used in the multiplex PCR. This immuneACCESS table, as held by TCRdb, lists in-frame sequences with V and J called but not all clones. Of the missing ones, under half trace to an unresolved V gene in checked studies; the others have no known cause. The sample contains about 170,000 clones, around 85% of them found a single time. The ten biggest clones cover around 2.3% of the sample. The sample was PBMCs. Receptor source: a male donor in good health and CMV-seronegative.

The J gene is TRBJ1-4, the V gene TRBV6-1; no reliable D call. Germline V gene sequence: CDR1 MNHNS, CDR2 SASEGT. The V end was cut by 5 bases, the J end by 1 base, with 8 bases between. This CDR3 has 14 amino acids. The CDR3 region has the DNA TGTGCCAGCAGTAGCGGGAGAACTAATGAAAAACTGTTTTTT. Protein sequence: CASSSGRTNEKLFF.

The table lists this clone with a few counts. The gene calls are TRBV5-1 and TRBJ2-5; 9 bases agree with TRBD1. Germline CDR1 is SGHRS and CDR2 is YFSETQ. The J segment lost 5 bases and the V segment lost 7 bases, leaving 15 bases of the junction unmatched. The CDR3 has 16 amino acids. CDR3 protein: CASLPGQGLIEETQYF. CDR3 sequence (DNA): TGCGCCAGCCTCCCGGGACAGGGTTTGATTGAGGAGACCCAGTACTTC. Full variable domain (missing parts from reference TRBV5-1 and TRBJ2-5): KAGVTQTPRYLIKTRGQQVTLSCSPISGHRSVSWYQQTPGQGLQFLFEYFSETQRNKGNFPGRFSGRQFSNSRSEMNVSTLELGDSALYLCASLPGQGLIEETQYFGPGTRLLVL.

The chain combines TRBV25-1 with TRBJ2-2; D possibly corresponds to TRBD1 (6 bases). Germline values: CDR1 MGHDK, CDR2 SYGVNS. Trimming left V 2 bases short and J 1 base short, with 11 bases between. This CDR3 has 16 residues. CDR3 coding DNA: TGTGCCAGCAGTGAACACGGACAGTTGAACACCGGGGAGCTGTTTTTT. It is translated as CASSEHGQLNTGELFF. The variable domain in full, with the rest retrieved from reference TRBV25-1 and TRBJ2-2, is EADIYQTPRYLVIGTGKKITLECSQTMGHDKMYWYQQDPGMELHLIHYSYGVNSTEKGDLSSESTVSRIRTEHFPLTLESARPSHTSQYLCASSEHGQLNTGELFFGEGSRLTVL.

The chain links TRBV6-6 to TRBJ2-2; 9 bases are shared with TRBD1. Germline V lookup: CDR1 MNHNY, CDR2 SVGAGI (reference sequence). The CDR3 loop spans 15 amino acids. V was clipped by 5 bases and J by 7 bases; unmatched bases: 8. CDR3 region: CASSDGTGIGGELFF. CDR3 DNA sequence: TGTGCCAGCAGTGATGGGACAGGGATCGGCGGGGAGCTGTTTTTT.

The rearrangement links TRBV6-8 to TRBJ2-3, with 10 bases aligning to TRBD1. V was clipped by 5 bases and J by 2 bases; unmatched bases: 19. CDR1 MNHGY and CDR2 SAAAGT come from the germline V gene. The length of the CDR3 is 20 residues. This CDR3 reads CASSPQGAYPGQGSTDTQYF. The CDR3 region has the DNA TGTGCCAGCAGTCCCCAGGGCGCCTACCCGGGACAGGGGTCCACAGATACGCAGTATTTT.

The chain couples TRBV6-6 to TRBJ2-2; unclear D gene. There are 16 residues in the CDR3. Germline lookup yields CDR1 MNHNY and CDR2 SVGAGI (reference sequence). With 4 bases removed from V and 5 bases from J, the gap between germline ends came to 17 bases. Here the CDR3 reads CASSLPSRGSTGELFF. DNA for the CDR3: TGTGCCAGCAGTTTACCGTCGCGAGGATCGACCGGGGAGCTGTTTTTT.

In nucleotides, the CDR3 is TGTGCCAGCAAAGACCAGGGCACTAATGAAAAACTGTTTTTT. It encodes CASKDQGTNEKLFF. This rearrangement joins TRBV6-6 to TRBJ1-4; tentative D call: TRBD1 (5 bases). Between the trimmed V and J ends, which lost 7 bases and 2 bases, there was a span of 11 bases. The CDR3 totals 14 residues. CDR1 is MNHNY and CDR2 is SVGAGI in the germline V gene (reference sequence).

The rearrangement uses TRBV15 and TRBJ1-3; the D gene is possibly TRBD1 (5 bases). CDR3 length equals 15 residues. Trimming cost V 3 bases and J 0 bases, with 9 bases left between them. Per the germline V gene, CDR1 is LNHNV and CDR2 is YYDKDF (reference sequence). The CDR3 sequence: CATSRGLPSGNTIYF. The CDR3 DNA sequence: TGTGCCACCAGCAGGGGACTGCCCTCTGGAAACACCATATATTTT.

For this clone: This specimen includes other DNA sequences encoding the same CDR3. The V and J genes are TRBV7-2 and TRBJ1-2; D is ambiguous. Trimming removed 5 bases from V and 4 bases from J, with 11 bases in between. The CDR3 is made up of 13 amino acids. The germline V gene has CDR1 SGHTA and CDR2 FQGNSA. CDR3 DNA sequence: TGTGCCAGCAGCCTTGACACCAGCTATGGCTACACCTTC. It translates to CASSLDTSYGYTF.

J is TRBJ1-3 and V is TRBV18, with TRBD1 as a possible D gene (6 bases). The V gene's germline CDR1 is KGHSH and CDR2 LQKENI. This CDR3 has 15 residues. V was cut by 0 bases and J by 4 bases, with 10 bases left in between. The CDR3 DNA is TGTGCCAGCTCACCACCGAGCCAGGGGGGAAACACCATATATTTT. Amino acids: CASSPPSQGGNTIYF.

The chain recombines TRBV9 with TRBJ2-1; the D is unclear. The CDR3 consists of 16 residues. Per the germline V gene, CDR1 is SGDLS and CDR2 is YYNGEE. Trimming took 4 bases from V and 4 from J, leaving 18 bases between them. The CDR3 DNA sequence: TGTGCCAGCAGCTCCCACGCAGGTAAGAAGTACAATGAGCAGTTCTTC. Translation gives CASSSHAGKKYNEQFF. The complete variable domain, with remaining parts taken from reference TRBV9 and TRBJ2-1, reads DSGVTQTPKHLITATGQRVTLRCSPRSGDLSVYWYQQSLDQGLQFLIQYYNGEERAKGNILERFSAQQFPDLHSELNLSSLELGDSALYFCASSSHAGKKYNEQFFGPGTRLTVL.

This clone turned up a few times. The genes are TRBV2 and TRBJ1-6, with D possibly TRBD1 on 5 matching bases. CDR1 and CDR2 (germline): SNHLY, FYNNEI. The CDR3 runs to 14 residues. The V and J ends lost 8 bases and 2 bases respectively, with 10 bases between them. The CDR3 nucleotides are TGTGCCAGCGTCGCAGGGCCCTATAATTCACCCCTCCACTTT. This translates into CASVAGPYNSPLHF. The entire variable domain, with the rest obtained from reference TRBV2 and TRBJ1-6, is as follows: EPEVTQTPSHQVTQMGQEVILRCVPISNHLYFYWYRQILGQKVEFLVSFYNNEISEKSEIFDDQFSVERPDGSNFTLKIRSTKLEDSAMYFCASVAGPYNSPLHFGNGTRLTVT.

The CDR3: CASSISGGEGLETQYF. DNA for the CDR3: TGTGCCAGTAGTATATCGGGGGGCGAAGGTCTAGAGACCCAGTACTTC. V usage is TRBV19 and J usage is TRBJ2-5; D may be TRBD2 (7 bases). Germline V gene data show CDR1 as LNHDA and CDR2 as SQIVND (reference sequence). V was clipped by 2 bases and J by 4 bases, with 17 bases between them. The CDR3 length is 16 residues.

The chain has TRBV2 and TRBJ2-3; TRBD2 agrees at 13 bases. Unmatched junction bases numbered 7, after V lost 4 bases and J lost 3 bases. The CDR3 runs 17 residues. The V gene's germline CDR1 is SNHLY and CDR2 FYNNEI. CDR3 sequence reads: CASSGLLAGGRTDTQYF. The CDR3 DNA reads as TGTGCCAGCAGTGGATTACTAGCGGGGGGGCGTACAGATACGCAGTATTTT. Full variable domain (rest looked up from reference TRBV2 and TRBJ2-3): EPEVTQTPSHQVTQMGQEVILRCVPISNHLYFYWYRQILGQKVEFLVSFYNNEISEKSEIFDDQFSVERPDGSNFTLKIRSTKLEDSAMYFCASSGLLAGGRTDTQYFGPGTRLTVL.

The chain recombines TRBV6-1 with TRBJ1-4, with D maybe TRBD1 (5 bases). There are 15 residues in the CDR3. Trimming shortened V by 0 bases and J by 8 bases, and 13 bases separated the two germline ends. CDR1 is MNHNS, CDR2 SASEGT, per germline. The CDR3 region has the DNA TGTGCCAGCAGTGAAGCGCTAGTGACAGAAGAAAAACTGTTTTTT. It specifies CASSEALVTEEKLFF.

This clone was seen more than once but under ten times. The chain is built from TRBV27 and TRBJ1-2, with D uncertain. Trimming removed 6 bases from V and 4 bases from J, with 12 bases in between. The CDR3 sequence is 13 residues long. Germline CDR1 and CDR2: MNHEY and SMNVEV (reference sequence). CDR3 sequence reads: CASRVGSGYGYTF. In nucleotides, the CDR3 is TGTGCCAGCAGGGTCGGTAGTGGCTATGGCTACACCTTC.

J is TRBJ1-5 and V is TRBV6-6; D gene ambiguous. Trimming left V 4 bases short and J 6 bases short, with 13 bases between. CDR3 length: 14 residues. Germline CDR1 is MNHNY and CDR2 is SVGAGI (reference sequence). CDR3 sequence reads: CASSSRGYSQPQHF. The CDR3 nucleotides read TGTGCCAGCAGTTCCCGGGGTTATAGTCAGCCCCAGCATTTT.

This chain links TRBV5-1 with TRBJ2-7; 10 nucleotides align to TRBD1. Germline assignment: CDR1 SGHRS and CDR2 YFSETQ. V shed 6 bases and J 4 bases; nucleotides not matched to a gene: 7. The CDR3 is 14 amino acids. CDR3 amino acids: CASNSGQGVYEQYF. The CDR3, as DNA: TGCGCCAGCAACTCCGGACAGGGGGTTTACGAGCAGTACTTC. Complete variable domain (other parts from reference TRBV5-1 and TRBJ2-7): KAGVTQTPRYLIKTRGQQVTLSCSPISGHRSVSWYQQTPGQGLQFLFEYFSETQRNKGNFPGRFSGRQFSNSRSEMNVSTLELGDSALYLCASNSGQGVYEQYFGPGTRLTVT.

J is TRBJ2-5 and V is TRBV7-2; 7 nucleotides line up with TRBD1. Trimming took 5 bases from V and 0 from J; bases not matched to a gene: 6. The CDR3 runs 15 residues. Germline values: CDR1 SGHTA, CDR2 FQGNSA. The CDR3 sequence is CASSEGAGYQETQYF. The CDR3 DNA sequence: TGTGCCAGCAGCGAGGGGGCCGGGTACCAAGAGACCCAGTACTTC. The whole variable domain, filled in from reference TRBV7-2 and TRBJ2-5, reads GAGVSQSPSNKVTEKGKDVELRCDPISGHTALYWYRQSLGQGLEFLIYFQGNSAPDKSGLPSDRFSAERTGGSVSTLTIQRTQQEDSAVYLCASSEGAGYQETQYFGPGTRLLVL.

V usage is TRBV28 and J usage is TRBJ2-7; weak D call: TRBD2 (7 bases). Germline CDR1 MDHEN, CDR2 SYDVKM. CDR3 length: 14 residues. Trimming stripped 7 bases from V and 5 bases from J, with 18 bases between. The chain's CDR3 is CASIKRGGDNEQYF. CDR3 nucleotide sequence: TGTGCCAGCATCAAAAGGGGGGGGGACAACGAGCAGTACTTC.

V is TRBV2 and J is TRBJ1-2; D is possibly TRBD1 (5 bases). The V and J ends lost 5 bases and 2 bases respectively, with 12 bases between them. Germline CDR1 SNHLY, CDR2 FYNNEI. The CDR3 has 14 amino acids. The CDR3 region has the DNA TGTGCCAGCAGTCAGACGACAGCCAACTATGGCTACACCTTC. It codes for CASSQTTANYGYTF.

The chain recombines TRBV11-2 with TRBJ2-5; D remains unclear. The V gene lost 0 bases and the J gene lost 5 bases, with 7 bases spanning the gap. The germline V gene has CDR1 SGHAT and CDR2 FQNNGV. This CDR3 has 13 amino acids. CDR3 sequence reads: CASSLDLRETQYF. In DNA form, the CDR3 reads TGTGCCAGCAGCTTAGATCTCCGGGAGACCCAGTACTTC.

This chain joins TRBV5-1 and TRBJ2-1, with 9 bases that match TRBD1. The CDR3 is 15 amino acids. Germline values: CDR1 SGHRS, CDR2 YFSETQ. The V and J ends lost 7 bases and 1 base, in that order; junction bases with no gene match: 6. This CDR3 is CASASGQGSYNEQFF. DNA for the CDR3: TGCGCCAGCGCAAGCGGACAGGGGTCCTACAATGAGCAGTTCTTC.

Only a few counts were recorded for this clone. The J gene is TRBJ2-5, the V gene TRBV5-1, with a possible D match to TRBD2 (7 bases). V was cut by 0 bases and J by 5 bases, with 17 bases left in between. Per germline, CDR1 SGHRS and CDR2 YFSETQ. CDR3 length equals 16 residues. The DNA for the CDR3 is TGCGCCAGCAGCTTGGGGTCCGGGGGGCCGGGCGAGACCCAGTACTTC. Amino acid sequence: CASSLGSGGPGETQYF.

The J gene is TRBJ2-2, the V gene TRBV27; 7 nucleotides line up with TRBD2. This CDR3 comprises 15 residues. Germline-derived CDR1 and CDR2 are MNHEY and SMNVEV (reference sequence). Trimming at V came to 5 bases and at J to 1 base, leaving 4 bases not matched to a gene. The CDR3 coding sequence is TGTGCCAGCAGTCCCCGGGGGGTGAACACCGGGGAGCTGTTTTTT. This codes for CASSPRGVNTGELFF.

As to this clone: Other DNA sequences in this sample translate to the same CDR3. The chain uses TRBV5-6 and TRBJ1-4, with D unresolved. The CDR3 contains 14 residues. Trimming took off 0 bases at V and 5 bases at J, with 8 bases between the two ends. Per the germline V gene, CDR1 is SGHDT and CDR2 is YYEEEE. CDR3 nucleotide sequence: TGTGCCAGCAGCTTGGACAGAGTGAATGAAAAACTGTTTTTT. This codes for CASSLDRVNEKLFF.

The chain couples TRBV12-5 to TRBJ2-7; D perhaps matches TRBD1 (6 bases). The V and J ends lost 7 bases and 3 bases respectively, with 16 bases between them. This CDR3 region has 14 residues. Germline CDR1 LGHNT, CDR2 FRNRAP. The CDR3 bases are TGTGCTAGTGCCTTGGGACATTCGGGCTACGAGCAGTACTTC. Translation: CASALGHSGYEQYF. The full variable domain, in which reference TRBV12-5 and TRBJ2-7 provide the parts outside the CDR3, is DARVTQTPRHKVTEMGQEVTMRCQPILGHNTVFWYRQTMMQGLELLAYFRNRAPLDDSGMPKDRFSAEMPDATLATLKIQPSEPRDSAVYFCASALGHSGYEQYFGPGTRLTVT.

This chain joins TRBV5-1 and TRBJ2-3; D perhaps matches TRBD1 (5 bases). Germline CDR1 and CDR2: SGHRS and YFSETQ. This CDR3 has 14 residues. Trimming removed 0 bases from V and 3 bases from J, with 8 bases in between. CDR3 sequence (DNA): TGCGCCAGCAGCTTGGGGCCAGGGACAGATACGCAGTATTTT. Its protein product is CASSLGPGTDTQYF.